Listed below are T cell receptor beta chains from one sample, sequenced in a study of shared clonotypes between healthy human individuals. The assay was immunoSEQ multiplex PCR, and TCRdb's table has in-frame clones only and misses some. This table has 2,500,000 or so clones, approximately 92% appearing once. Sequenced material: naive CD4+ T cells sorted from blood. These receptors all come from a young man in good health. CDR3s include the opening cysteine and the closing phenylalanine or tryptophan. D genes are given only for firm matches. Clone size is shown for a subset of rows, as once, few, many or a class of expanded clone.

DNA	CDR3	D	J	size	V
TGTGCCAGCATACGAGAAGTCCGGGACCCGGCGGAATCCCTCCACTTT	CASIREVRDPAESLHF	.	TRBJ1-6	.	TRBV6-6
TGTGCCAGCAGCCGGACTAGCGGGGGGATTTTAGATACGCAGTATTTT	CASSRTSGGILDTQYF	TRBD2	TRBJ2-3	.	TRBV2
TGTGCCAGCAGCGTTACAGGGGTTGAGCAGTACTTC	CASSVTGVEQYF	TRBD1	TRBJ2-7	.	TRBV7-9
TGTGCCAGCAGTCCGACAGGGACCCGAGAGACCCAGTACTTC	CASSPTGTRETQYF	TRBD1	TRBJ2-5	once	TRBV28
TGTGCCAGCAGCTCACGACAGGGCGAGCAGTACTTC	CASSSRQGEQYF	TRBD1	TRBJ2-7	.	TRBV7-2
TGCAGTGCTAGAGGGGACAGGGAACCTTTCTTT	CSARGDREPFF	TRBD1	TRBJ1-1	.	TRBV20-1
TGTGCCAGCAGTTATGGGACAGGGGACTATGGCTACACCTTC	CASSYGTGDYGYTF	TRBD1	TRBJ1-2	.	TRBV6-5
TGTGCCAGCAGTTTATCTCCAGGGGTTGGGGCCAACGTCCTGACTTTC	CASSLSPGVGANVLTF	.	TRBJ2-6	.	TRBV27
TGTGCCAGCAGTGAAGCTGGGGCAGGGAAAAGTGAAAAACTGTTTTTT	CASSEAGAGKSEKLFF	.	TRBJ1-4	once	TRBV2
TGTGCCAGCAACACACTGGGTCTCGGAGGCTACACCTTC	CASNTLGLGGYTF	.	TRBJ1-2	few	TRBV28
TGTGCCATCAGTCAGGGGGAAGGCACAGATACGCAGTATTTT	CAISQGEGTDTQYF	TRBD1	TRBJ2-3	.	TRBV10-3
TGTGCCAGCAGCCGAGGAGCGGAAGAGACCCAGTACTTC	CASSRGAEETQYF	.	TRBJ2-5	.	TRBV5-4
TGTGCCAGCAGCTTAGCAGGGGCGGGAAGGCAAGAGACCCAGTACTTC	CASSLAGAGRQETQYF	.	TRBJ2-5	.	TRBV7-9
TGTGCCAGCAGCTCCGGACGGGCTCTGAGGGGGGCTTTCTTT	CASSSGRALRGAFF	.	TRBJ1-1	.	TRBV13
TGCGCCAGCAGAATTGCCCTAGCGGGGGGCGAGGAGACCCAGTACTTC	CASRIALAGGEETQYF	TRBD2	TRBJ2-5	.	TRBV10-2
TGTGCCAGCAGTGAAGGGGGGGCAGCTAATGAAAAACTGTTTTTT	CASSEGGAANEKLFF	.	TRBJ1-4	.	TRBV2
TGTGCCTGGAGTGTACCGGGGGGCTCTGGAAACACCATATATTTT	CAWSVPGGSGNTIYF	.	TRBJ1-3	.	TRBV30
TGTGCCTGGACCCCATTGGGTTCAGGAGCTTTCTTT	CAWTPLGSGAFF	.	TRBJ1-1	.	TRBV30
TGTGCCAGCTCACTAAAGGAGGCAGGGCCTAACACTGAAGCTTTCTTT	CASSLKEAGPNTEAFF	.	TRBJ1-1	.	TRBV18
TGTGCCAGCAGAGCTCCCGGACTAGCGGGAGTCGAGCAGTACTTC	CASRAPGLAGVEQYF	TRBD2	TRBJ2-7	once	TRBV6-5
TGTGCCAGCAGTTTAAGTCCCTCCTACGAGCAGTACTTC	CASSLSPSYEQYF	.	TRBJ2-7	.	TRBV28
TGTGCCTGGAGTTACAGTAATGAAAAACTGTTTTTT	CAWSYSNEKLFF	.	TRBJ1-4	.	TRBV30
TGCGCCAGCAGCTTGGACGGGGCAGGCACAGATACGCAGTATTTT	CASSLDGAGTDTQYF	.	TRBJ2-3	.	TRBV5-1
TGTGCCTGGAGGGGCCATATAGTCGGTTCACCCCTCCACTTT	CAWRGHIVGSPLHF	.	TRBJ1-6	.	TRBV30
TGTGCCAGCAGCTCCCCTCAGGGGGACTATGGCTACACCTTC	CASSSPQGDYGYTF	TRBD1	TRBJ1-2	.	TRBV5-4
TGTGCCAGTACCGCAGGACTAGCGGGAGGGAGCTCCTACAATGAGCAGTTCTTC	CASTAGLAGGSSYNEQFF	TRBD2	TRBJ2-1	.	TRBV19
TGTGCCAGCAGCCATCGGGACAGTACAGATACGCAGTATTTT	CASSHRDSTDTQYF	TRBD1	TRBJ2-3	.	TRBV5-4
TGTGCCAGCAGTTTCGGGACTAGCGGGAGCGGGGAGACCCAGTACTTC	CASSFGTSGSGETQYF	TRBD2	TRBJ2-5	.	TRBV7-2
TGTGCCAGCAGTGATGAGGGGGCTCGGACACACAACAATGAGCAGTTCTTC	CASSDEGARTHNNEQFF	TRBD1	TRBJ2-1	.	TRBV2
TGTGCCAGTAGTATAGCCCCCCGGGCAGACCATCAGCCCCAGCATTTT	CASSIAPRADHQPQHF	.	TRBJ1-5	.	TRBV19
TGTGCCAGCAGTGCACCCCGGGACAGGGGGCCCCAAGAGACCCAGTACTTC	CASSAPRDRGPQETQYF	TRBD1	TRBJ2-5	.	TRBV6-1
TGTGCCAGCAGCTTAGAATCCGGGACTAGCGGCTCCTACAATGAGCAGTTCTTC	CASSLESGTSGSYNEQFF	TRBD2	TRBJ2-1	.	TRBV7-9
TGTGCCAGCAGTTCCGGGACTAAAAGAGGGAATGAGCAGTTCTTC	CASSSGTKRGNEQFF	TRBD2	TRBJ2-1	.	TRBV6-1
TGCGCCAGCAGCTTGAGTGCGGGTGGGGCAAACACCGGGGAGCTGTTTTTT	CASSLSAGGANTGELFF	.	TRBJ2-2	.	TRBV5-1
TGTGCCAGCAGCCCCCAGGGAGGGGGGACCGGGGAGCTGTTTTTT	CASSPQGGGTGELFF	.	TRBJ2-2	.	TRBV5-6
TGTGCCAGCAGGGACTACGAGCAGTACTTC	CASRDYEQYF	.	TRBJ2-7	.	TRBV6-5
TGTGCCAGCAGCTCGGGACAGGGCTCCTACGAGCAGTACTTC	CASSSGQGSYEQYF	TRBD1	TRBJ2-7	.	TRBV5-4
TGTGCCAGCAGCTTACGGGAAAACACCTACGAGCAGTACTTC	CASSLRENTYEQYF	.	TRBJ2-7	.	TRBV11-2
TGTGCCAGCAGCAATGAAGCAGGGGGCAGAGGCTACACCTTC	CASSNEAGGRGYTF	TRBD1	TRBJ1-2	.	TRBV5-4
TGTGCCAGCAGCGTCGACAGGCTCGCTAACTATGGCTACACCTTC	CASSVDRLANYGYTF	.	TRBJ1-2	once	TRBV5-4
TGCGCCAGCAGCCGGACAGGGTCCTACGAGCAGTACTTC	CASSRTGSYEQYF	TRBD1	TRBJ2-7	.	TRBV5-1
TGTGCCAGCAGCTTTGCTAGCGGGAGTAACCAAGATACGCAGTATTTT	CASSFASGSNQDTQYF	TRBD2	TRBJ2-3	.	TRBV7-6
TGCGCCAGCAGCAGGGACAGCAAGAACACTGAAGCTTTCTTT	CASSRDSKNTEAFF	TRBD1	TRBJ1-1	.	TRBV5-1
TGTGCCAGCAGCCCAGGCGGTAGCGGGGGGTACCAAGAGACCCAGTACTTC	CASSPGGSGGYQETQYF	TRBD2	TRBJ2-5	.	TRBV7-2
TGTGCCAGCAGCCCTCGGGGGGTCGAGACCCAGTACTTC	CASSPRGVETQYF	TRBD2	TRBJ2-5	once	TRBV5-4